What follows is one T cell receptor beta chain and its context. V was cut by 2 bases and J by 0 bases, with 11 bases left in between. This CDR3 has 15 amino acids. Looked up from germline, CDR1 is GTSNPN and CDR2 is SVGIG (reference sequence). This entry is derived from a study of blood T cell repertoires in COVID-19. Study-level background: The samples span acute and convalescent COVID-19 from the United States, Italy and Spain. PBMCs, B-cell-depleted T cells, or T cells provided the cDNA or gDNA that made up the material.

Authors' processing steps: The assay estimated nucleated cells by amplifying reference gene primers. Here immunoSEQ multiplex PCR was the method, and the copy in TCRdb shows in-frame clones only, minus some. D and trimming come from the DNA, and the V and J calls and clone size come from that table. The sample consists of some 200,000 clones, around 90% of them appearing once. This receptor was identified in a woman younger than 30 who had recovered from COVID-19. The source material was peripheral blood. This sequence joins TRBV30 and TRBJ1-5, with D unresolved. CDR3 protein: CAWSTGVRSNQPQHF. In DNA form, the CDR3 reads TGTGCCTGGAGTACCGGGGTTCGTAGCAATCAGCCCCAGCATTTT.